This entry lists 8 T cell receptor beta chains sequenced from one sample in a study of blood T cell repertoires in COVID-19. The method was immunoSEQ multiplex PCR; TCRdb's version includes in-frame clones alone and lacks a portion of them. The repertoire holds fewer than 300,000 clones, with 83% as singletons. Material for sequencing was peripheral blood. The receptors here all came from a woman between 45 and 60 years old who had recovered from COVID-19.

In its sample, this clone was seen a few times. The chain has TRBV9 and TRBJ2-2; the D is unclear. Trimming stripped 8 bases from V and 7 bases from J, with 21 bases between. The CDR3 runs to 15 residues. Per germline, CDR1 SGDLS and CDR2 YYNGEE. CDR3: CARLLDMPRIGELFF. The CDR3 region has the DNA TGTGCCAGGTTATTAGACATGCCCCGGATCGGGGAGCTGTTTTTT. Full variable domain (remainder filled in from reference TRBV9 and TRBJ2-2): DSGVTQTPKHLITATGQRVTLRCSPRSGDLSVYWYQQSLDQGLQFLIQYYNGEERAKGNILERFSAQQFPDLHSELNLSSLELGDSALYFCARLLDMPRIGELFFGEGSRLTVL.

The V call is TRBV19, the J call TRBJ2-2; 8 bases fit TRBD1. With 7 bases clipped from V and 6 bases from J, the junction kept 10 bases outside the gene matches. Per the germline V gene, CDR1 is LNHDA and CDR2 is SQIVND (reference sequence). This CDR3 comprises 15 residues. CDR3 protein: CASTPRTGWAGELFF. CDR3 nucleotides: TGTGCCAGTACCCCCCGGACAGGGTGGGCCGGGGAGCTGTTTTTT.

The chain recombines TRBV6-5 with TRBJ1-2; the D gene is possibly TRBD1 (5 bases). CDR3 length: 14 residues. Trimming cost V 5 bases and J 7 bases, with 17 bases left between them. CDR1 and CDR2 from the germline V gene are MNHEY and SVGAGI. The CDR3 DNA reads TGTGCCAGCAGTAGCCGAGAGAGGGGAGGTGGCTACACCTTC. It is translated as CASSSRERGGGYTF.

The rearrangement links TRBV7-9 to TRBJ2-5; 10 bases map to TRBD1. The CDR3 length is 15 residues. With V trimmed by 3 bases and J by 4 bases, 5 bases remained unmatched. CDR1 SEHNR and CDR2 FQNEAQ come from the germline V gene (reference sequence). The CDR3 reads CASSLLGQGGETQYF. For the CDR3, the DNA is TGTGCCAGCAGCTTGTTAGGACAGGGGGGAGAGACCCAGTACTTC.

The CDR3 sequence: CAWRARDSGSPLHF. DNA for the CDR3: TGTGCCTGGAGAGCCCGGGACAGTGGTTCACCCCTCCACTTT. V gene TRBV30 combines with J gene TRBJ1-6; 7 nucleotides align to TRBD1. CDR1 and CDR2 from the germline V gene are GTSNPN and SVGIG (reference sequence). J lost 9 bases, V lost 3 bases, and 8 bases had no gene match. This CDR3 comprises 14 residues.

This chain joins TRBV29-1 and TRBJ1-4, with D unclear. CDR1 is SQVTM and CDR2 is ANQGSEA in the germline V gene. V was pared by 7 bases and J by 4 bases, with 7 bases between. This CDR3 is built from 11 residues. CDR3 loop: CSGTVNEKLFF. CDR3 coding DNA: TGCAGCGGAACAGTTAATGAAAAACTGTTTTTT.

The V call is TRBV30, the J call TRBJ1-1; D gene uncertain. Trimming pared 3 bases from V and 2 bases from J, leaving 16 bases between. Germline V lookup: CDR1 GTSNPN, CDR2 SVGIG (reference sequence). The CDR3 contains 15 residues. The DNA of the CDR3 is TGTGCCTGGAGAGGCGGTTTTTCGTCCAACACTGAAGCTTTCTTT. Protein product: CAWRGGFSSNTEAFF.

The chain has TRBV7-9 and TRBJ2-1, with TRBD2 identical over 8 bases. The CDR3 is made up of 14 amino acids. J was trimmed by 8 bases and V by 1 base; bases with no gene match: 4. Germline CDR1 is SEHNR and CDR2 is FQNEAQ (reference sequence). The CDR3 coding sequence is TGTGCCAGCAGCTTAGGACTAGCGATCGATGAGCAGTTCTTC. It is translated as CASSLGLAIDEQFF.